One and the same sample provided the 25 T cell receptor beta chains below, sequenced in a study of blood T cells in healthy people across ages (dated by TCRdb to between 2015 and 2016). Library preparation employed 5' RACE. The run used an Illumina HiSeq 2500. A second PCR of roughly 7 to 11 cycles was performed with a sample-barcoded 5' primer and a J-beta primer mix. TCRdb handled the public reads itself, with Q25 trimming in fastp and clone calling in MiXCR, and kept productive beta chains. Entries are consolidated by CDR3 protein sequence, retaining the most common genes and DNA. The sample table lists approximately 600,000 distinct CDR3 sequences, 58% of them with a count of one. More than 35% of the sample is in the top ten clones. The source material was blood. The receptors originated from a man in his 60s in good health.

The chain employs TRBV7-9 and TRBJ2-1, with 15 bases that match TRBD2. Per germline, CDR1 SEHNR and CDR2 FQNEAQ (reference sequence). Trimming at V came to 5 bases and at J to 4 bases, leaving 3 bases not matched to a gene. This CDR3 has 16 amino acids. The CDR3, as DNA: TGTGCCAGCAGCATGGGGACTAGCGGGGGGTACAATGAGCAGTTCTTC. It specifies CASSMGTSGGYNEQFF.

Details on this clonotype: Germline and junction disagree at one end, which may indicate a read error. This chain connects TRBV28 to TRBJ2-5; TRBD2 matches 10 bases. Germline CDR1 is MDHEN and CDR2 is SYDVKM. CDR3 length: 15 residues. The DNA for the CDR3 is TGTGCCAGCAGTCCTAGCGGGGGTAGCCAAGTGACCCAGTACTTC. Translation: CASSPSGGSQVTQYF. Full variable domain (outside the CDR3, taken from reference TRBV28 and TRBJ2-5): DVKVTQSSRYLVKRTGEKVFLECVQDMDHENMFWYRQDPGLGLRLIYFSYDVKMKEKGDIPEGYSVSREKKERFSLILESASTNQTSMYLCASSPSGGSQVTQYFGPGTRLLVL.

V usage is TRBV29-1 and J usage is TRBJ2-3; TRBD1 aligns across 9 bases. The germline gives CDR1 SQVTM, CDR2 ANQGSEA. J was trimmed by 3 bases and V by 2 bases; bases with no gene match: 3. This CDR3 contains 14 residues. CDR3 sequence reads: CSVERTGETDTQYF. For the CDR3, the DNA is TGCAGCGTTGAACGGACAGGGGAGACAGATACGCAGTATTTT.

V and J are TRBV13 and TRBJ1-1; D is uncertain. Germline CDR1 is PRHDT and CDR2 is FYEKMQ (reference sequence). This CDR3 has 13 amino acids. V was pared by 5 bases and J by 5 bases, with 12 bases between. The CDR3 here is CASSQERVTEAFF. DNA of the CDR3: TGTGCCAGCAGCCAGGAACGGGTGACTGAAGCTTTCTTT. Using reference TRBV13 and TRBJ1-1 for the parts outside the CDR3, the full variable domain is AAGVIQSPRHLIKEKRETATLKCYPIPRHDTVYWYQQGPGQDPQFLISFYEKMQSDKGSIPDRFSAQQFSDYHSELNMSSLELGDSALYFCASSQERVTEAFFGQGTRLTVV.

Of note for this clonotype: A read error may account for a junction end that differs from germline. The rearrangement joins TRBV4-2 to TRBJ2-7; TRBD2 is a possible D gene (5 bases). The CDR3 has 15 amino acids. CDR1 and CDR2 (germline): LGHNA, YNFKEQ. CDR3 amino acids: CASSQVVGSSYERYF. In nucleotides, the CDR3 is TGTGCCAGCAGCCAAGTGGTGGGGAGCTCCTACGAGCGGTACTTC.

V and J are TRBV20-1 and TRBJ2-1, with TRBD2 matching over 8 bases. The CDR3 loop spans 16 amino acids. Germline CDR1 and CDR2: DFQATT and SNEGSKA (reference sequence). V was pared by 4 bases and J by 3 bases, with 11 bases of the junction left unmatched. The CDR3 loop reads CSAKLTGTRNYNEQFF. CDR3 DNA: TGCAGTGCTAAACTAACCGGGACTAGGAACTACAATGAGCAGTTCTTC.

This clonotype occurred a few times. In DNA form, the CDR3 reads TGCGCCAGCAGCCCTCAGGGGGCTGGTTCGAATGAGCAGTTCTTC. Amino acids: CASSPQGAGSNEQFF. The J gene is TRBJ2-1, the V gene TRBV5-1; TRBD1 agrees at 8 bases. CDR3 length: 15 residues. The V segment lost 4 bases and the J segment 7 bases; nucleotides outside the gene matches: 10. From germline, CDR1 is SGHRS and CDR2 YFSETQ.

The chain combines TRBV20-1 with TRBJ2-1; D could derive from TRBD1 or TRBD2 (5 bases each). In germline, CDR1 is DFQATT, CDR2 SNEGSKA (reference sequence). Trimming took off 6 bases at V and 7 bases at J, with 19 bases between the two ends. The CDR3 is 14 residues long. The CDR3 nucleotides read TGCAGTGCAGGGATCCCGGGACGGAAGAATGAGCAGTTCTTC. Its translation: CSAGIPGRKNEQFF.

CDR3 protein: CASGTGGGYTF. Written as DNA, the CDR3 is TGTGCCAGCGGAACCGGGGGGGGCTACACCTTC. The chain is built from TRBV6-6 and TRBJ1-2, with D perhaps matching TRBD1 (5 bases). This CDR3 comprises 11 residues. In germline, CDR1 is MNHNY, CDR2 SVGAGI (reference sequence). The V end was cut by 8 bases, the J end by 8 bases, with 12 bases between.

This chain links TRBV10-3 with TRBJ2-5; possibly TRBD1 for D (6 bases). There are 14 residues in the CDR3. The ends were cut back, 5 bases at V and 2 bases at J, with 12 bases in the middle. Germline CDR1 and CDR2: ENHRY and SYGVKD. The chain's CDR3 is CAISSTGIQETQYF. The CDR3 bases are TGTGCCATCAGTAGCACAGGGATACAAGAGACCCAGTACTTC.

The genes are TRBV5-1 and TRBJ1-3; D remains unclear. The CDR3 length is 14 residues. Germline CDR1 and CDR2: SGHRS and YFSETQ. V was trimmed by 1 base and J by 2 bases, leaving 7 bases between them. CDR3 protein: CASSLSGPGNTIYF. In DNA, the CDR3 is TGCGCCAGCAGCTTGTCAGGACCTGGAAACACCATATATTTT.

The J gene is TRBJ2-5, the V gene TRBV7-9; D possibly corresponds to TRBD1 (5 bases). CDR3 size: 13 residues. Per germline, CDR1 SEHNR and CDR2 FQNEAQ (reference sequence). Between the trimmed V and J ends, which lost 7 bases and 3 bases, there was a span of 12 bases. The CDR3 loop reads CASTVGREETQYF. The CDR3, as DNA: TGTGCCAGCACCGTTGGCAGGGAAGAGACCCAGTACTTC.

At least ten counts were recorded for this clonotype. J is TRBJ2-7 and V is TRBV7-8; perhaps TRBD1 as D (6 bases). The length of the CDR3 is 16 residues. From germline, CDR1 is SGHVS and CDR2 FQNEAQ. V was shortened by 0 bases and J by 0 bases, with 12 bases between the two germline ends. The CDR3 DNA reads as TGTGCCAGCAGCTTAGCGCCCCCGGGACACTCCTACGAGCAGTACTTC. Translation: CASSLAPPGHSYEQYF.

Worth noting for this clonotype: This clone may be a read error of a much larger clone one base away. The chain recombines TRBV7-2 with TRBJ1-2; no clear D gene. The CDR3 has 13 residues. In germline, CDR1 is SGHTA, CDR2 FQGNSA. CDR3 sequence: CASSLSTGNGHTF. The CDR3 DNA is TGTGCCAGCAGCTTATCTACCGGGAATGGCCACACCTTC.

The chain recombines TRBV6-5 with TRBJ1-2, with D perhaps matching TRBD1 (5 bases). The CDR3 loop spans 13 amino acids. CDR1 is MNHEY and CDR2 is SVGAGI in the germline V gene. Trimming removed 0 bases from V and 7 bases from J, with 9 bases in between. CDR3 sequence reads: CASSYSRGFGYTF. CDR3 in DNA: TGTGCCAGCAGTTACTCGAGGGGATTTGGCTACACCTTC.

The V call is TRBV7-9, the J call TRBJ1-1; 7 bases are a match to TRBD1. CDR1 is SEHNR and CDR2 is FQNEAQ in the germline V gene (reference sequence). The CDR3 length is 14 residues. V lost 6 bases and J lost 6; bases outside the gene matches: 10. CDR3 DNA sequence: TGTGCCAGCAGACCTCGACAGGGAATAGCTGAAGCTTTCTTT. Translating gives CASRPRQGIAEAFF.

The chain couples TRBV24-1 to TRBJ1-1; 8 nucleotides align to TRBD1. This CDR3 has 18 residues. V trimming: 4 bases; J trimming: 0 bases; junction bases outside the gene matches: 12. CDR1 and CDR2 (germline): KGHDR, SFDVKD. The CDR3 is CATSDRGPTGALNTEAFF. As DNA, the CDR3 is TGTGCCACCAGTGACCGAGGCCCGACAGGGGCCTTGAACACTGAAGCTTTCTTT.

The chain carries TRBV5-1 and TRBJ1-4, with D perhaps matching TRBD1 (5 bases). This CDR3 comprises 16 residues. V lost 0 bases and J 7 bases, leaving 16 bases between the germline ends. CDR1 and CDR2 from the germline V gene are SGHRS and YFSETQ. CDR3 sequence: CASSLAGNGGGEKLFF. The CDR3 bases are TGCGCCAGCAGCTTGGCTGGGAATGGTGGGGGTGAAAAACTGTTTTTT.

The chain employs TRBV7-9 and TRBJ2-1; 10 bases are a match to TRBD2. The CDR3 has 16 amino acids. V was pared by 5 bases and J by 8 bases, with 12 bases of the junction left unmatched. Germline V lookup: CDR1 SEHNR, CDR2 FQNEAQ (reference sequence). The CDR3 sequence is CASSPSGSGGMDEQFF. CDR3 DNA sequence: TGTGCCAGCAGCCCCAGCGGTAGCGGGGGGATGGATGAGCAGTTCTTC.

The table lists this clonotype with a count of one. V is TRBV7-9 and J is TRBJ2-5, with 9 bases fitting TRBD2. The end of the DNA aligns better with TRBJ2-7, so the J call may be wrong. Germline V gene lookup returns CDR1 SEHNR and CDR2 FQNEAQ (reference sequence). The CDR3 sequence is 15 residues long. This CDR3 reads CASSDGVAGAYEQYF. For the CDR3, the DNA is TGTGCCAGCAGCGATGGGGTAGCGGGAGCCTACGAGCAGTACTTC.

A remark on this clonotype: At one boundary the junction diverges from the germline segment, which might be a read error. V gene TRBV29-1 combines with J gene TRBJ2-5; 13 positions match TRBD2. The V gene's germline CDR1 is SQVTM and CDR2 ANQGSEA. The CDR3 loop spans 12 amino acids. In DNA form, the CDR3 reads TGCAGCGTCGGACTAGCGGGGGAGACCCAGAACTTC. Translating gives CSVGLAGETQNF.

This sequence joins TRBV5-1 and TRBJ1-2, with D possibly matching TRBD1 (6 bases). The CDR3 length is 15 residues. CDR1 is SGHRS, CDR2 YFSETQ, per germline. The V and J ends lost 2 bases and 5 bases respectively, with 16 bases between them. The CDR3 DNA follows: TGCGCCAGCAGCTTTCAGGAGGGGGAACAATATGGCTACACCTTC. Amino acids: CASSFQEGEQYGYTF.

This clonotype appeared a few times. The gene calls are TRBV6-5 and TRBJ2-5; no definite D call. The CDR3 totals 12 residues. V dropped 8 bases and J dropped 1 base, with 8 bases sitting between them. Germline CDR1 and CDR2: MNHEY and SVGAGI. The CDR3 DNA follows: TGTGCCAGCTCGGAAACCCAAGAGACCCAGTACTTC. Translated, it gives CASSETQETQYF.

V gene TRBV25-1 combines with J gene TRBJ2-1, with D possibly called TRBD1 or TRBD2 (5 bases each). Trimming stripped 3 bases from V and 2 bases from J, with 17 bases between. Looked up from germline, CDR1 is MGHDK and CDR2 is SYGVNS. CDR3 size: 17 residues. The CDR3 DNA reads TGTGCCAGCAGTGATCAGGGACCGCATGTCACCTACAATGAGCAGTTCTTC. Residues: CASSDQGPHVTYNEQFF. The full variable domain, in which reference TRBV25-1 and TRBJ2-1 provide the parts outside the CDR3, is EADIYQTPRYLVIGTGKKITLECSQTMGHDKMYWYQQDPGMELHLIHYSYGVNSTEKGDLSSESTVSRIRTEHFPLTLESARPSHTSQYLCASSDQGPHVTYNEQFFGPGTRLTVL.

V gene TRBV7-2 combines with J gene TRBJ2-7; 7 nucleotides agree with TRBD1. The CDR3 has 14 amino acids. From germline, CDR1 is SGHTA and CDR2 FQGNSA. The junction had 6 bases not matched to a gene; V was cut back by 5 bases and J by 2 bases. The CDR3 protein is CASSRGRVAYEQYF. CDR3 DNA sequence: TGTGCCAGCAGCAGGGGGCGCGTCGCCTACGAGCAGTACTTC.